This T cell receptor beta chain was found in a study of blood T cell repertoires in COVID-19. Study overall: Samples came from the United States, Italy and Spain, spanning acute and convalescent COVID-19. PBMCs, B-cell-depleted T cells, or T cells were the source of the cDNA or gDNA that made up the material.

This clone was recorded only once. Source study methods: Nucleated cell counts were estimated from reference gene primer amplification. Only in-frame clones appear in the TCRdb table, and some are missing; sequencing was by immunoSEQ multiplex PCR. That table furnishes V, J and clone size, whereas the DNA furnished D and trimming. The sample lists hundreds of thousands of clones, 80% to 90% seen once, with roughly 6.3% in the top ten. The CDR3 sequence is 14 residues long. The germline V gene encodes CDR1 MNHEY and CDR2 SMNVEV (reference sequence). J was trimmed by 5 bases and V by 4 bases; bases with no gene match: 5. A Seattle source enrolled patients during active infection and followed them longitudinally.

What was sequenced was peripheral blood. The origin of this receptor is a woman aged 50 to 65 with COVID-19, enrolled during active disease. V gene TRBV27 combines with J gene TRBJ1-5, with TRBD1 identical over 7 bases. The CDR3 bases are TGTGCCAGCAGTTCACAGGGGCGTCATCAGCCCCAGCATTTT. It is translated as CASSSQGRHQPQHF.